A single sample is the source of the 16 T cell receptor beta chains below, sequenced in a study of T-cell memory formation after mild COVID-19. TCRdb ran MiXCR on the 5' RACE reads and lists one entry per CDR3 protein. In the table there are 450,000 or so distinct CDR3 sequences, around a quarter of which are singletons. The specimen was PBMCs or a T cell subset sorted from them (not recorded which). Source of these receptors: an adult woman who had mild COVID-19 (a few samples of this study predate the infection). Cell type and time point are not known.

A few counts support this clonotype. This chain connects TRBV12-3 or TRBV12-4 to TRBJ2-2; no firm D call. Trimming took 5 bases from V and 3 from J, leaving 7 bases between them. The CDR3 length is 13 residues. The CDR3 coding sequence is TGTGCCAGCAGTCCAGCATACACCGGGGAGCTGTTTTTT. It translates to CASSPAYTGELFF.

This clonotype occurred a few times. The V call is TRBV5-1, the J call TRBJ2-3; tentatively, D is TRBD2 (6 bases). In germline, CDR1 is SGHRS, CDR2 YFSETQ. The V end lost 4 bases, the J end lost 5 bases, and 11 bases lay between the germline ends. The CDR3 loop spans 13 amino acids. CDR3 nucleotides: TGCGCCAGCAGCCCTGGGGGGAAAGATACGCAGTATTTT. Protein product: CASSPGGKDTQYF.

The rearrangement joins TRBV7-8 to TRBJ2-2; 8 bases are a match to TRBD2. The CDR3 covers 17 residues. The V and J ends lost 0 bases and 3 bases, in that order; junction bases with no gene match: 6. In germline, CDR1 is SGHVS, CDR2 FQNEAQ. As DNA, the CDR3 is TGTGCCAGCAGCTTAGCAGCGGCGGGGGGTCACACCGGGGAGCTGTTTTTT. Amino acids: CASSLAAAGGHTGELFF.

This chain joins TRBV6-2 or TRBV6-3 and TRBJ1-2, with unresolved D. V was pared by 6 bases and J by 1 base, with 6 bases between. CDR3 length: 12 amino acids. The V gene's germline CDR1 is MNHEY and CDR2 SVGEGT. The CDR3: CASSDRNYGYTF. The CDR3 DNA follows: TGTGCCAGCAGCGACCGTAACTATGGCTACACCTTC.

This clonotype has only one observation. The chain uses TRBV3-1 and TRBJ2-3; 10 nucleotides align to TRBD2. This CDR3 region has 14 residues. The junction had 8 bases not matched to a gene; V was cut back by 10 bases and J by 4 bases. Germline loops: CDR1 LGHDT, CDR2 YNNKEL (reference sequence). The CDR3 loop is CAIWSGRVPDTQYF. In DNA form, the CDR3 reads TGTGCCATCTGGAGCGGGAGGGTTCCAGATACGCAGTATTTT.

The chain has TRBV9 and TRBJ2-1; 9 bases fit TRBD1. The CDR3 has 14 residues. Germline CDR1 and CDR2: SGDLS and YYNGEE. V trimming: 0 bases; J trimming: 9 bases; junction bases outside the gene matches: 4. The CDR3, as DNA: TGTGCCAGCAGCGTAGGAACAGGGGGCACTGAGCAGTTCTTC. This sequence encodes CASSVGTGGTEQFF. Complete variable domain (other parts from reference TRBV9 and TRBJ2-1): DSGVTQTPKHLITATGQRVTLRCSPRSGDLSVYWYQQSLDQGLQFLIQYYNGEERAKGNILERFSAQQFPDLHSELNLSSLELGDSALYFCASSVGTGGTEQFFGPGTRLTVL.

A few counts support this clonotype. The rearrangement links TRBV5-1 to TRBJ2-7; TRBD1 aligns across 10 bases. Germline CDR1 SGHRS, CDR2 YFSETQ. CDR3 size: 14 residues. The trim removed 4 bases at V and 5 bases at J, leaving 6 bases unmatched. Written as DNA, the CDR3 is TGCGCCAGCAGCGGTCGGGACAGGGGTCACGAGCAGTACTTC. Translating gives CASSGRDRGHEQYF.

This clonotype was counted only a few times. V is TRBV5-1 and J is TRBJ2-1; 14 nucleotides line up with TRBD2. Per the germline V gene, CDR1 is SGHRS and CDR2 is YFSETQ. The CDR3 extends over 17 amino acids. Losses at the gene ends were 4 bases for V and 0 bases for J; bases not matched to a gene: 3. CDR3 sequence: CASSPGTSGGSYNEQFF. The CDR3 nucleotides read TGCGCCAGCAGCCCAGGGACTAGCGGGGGCTCCTACAATGAGCAGTTCTTC.

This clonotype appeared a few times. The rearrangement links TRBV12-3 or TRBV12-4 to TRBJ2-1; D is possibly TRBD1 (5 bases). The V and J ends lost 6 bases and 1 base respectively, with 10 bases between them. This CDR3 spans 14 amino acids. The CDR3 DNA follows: TGTGCCAGCAGCCCAGGGCTTTCCTACAATGAGCAGTTCTTC. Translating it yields CASSPGLSYNEQFF.

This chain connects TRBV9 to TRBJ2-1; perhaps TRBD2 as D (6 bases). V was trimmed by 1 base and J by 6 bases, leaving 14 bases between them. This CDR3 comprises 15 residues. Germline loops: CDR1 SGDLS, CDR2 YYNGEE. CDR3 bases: TGTGCCAGCAGCGTACACCGGGGGTGGGTCAATGAGCAGTTCTTC. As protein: CASSVHRGWVNEQFF.

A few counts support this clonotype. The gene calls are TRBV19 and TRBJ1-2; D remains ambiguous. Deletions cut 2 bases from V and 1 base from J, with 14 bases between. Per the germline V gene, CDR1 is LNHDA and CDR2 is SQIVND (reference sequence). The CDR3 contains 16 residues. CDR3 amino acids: CASSIRRTSFNYGYTF. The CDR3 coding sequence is TGTGCCAGTAGTATACGTCGAACTTCCTTTAACTATGGCTACACCTTC.

CDR3 bases: TGTGCCAGCAGTGCAGGAGTCGCGGGCGGCTACACCTTC. This encodes CASSAGVAGGYTF. The chain is built from TRBV12-3 or TRBV12-4 and TRBJ1-2; D call uncertain. Between the trimmed V and J ends, which lost 5 bases and 8 bases, there was a span of 15 bases. The CDR3 is 13 amino acids.

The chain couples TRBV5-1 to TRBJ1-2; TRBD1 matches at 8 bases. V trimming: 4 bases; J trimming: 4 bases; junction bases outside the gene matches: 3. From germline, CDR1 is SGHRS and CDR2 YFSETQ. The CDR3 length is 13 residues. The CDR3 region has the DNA TGCGCCAGCAGCGAGGACAGGGCCTATGGCTACACCTTC. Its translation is CASSEDRAYGYTF.

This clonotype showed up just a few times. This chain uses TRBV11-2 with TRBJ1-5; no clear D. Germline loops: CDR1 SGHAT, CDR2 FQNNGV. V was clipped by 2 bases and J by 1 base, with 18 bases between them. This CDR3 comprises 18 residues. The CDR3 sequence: CASSLRRLVPSSNQPQHF. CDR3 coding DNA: TGTGCCAGCAGCTTAAGGAGGCTGGTGCCTTCCAGCAATCAGCCCCAGCATTTT. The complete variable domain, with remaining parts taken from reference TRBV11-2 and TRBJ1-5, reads EAGVAQSPRYKIIEKRQSVAFWCNPISGHATLYWYQQILGQGPKLLIQFQNNGVVDDSQLPKDRFSAERLKGVDSTLKIQPAKLEDSAVYLCASSLRRLVPSSNQPQHFGDGTRLSIL.

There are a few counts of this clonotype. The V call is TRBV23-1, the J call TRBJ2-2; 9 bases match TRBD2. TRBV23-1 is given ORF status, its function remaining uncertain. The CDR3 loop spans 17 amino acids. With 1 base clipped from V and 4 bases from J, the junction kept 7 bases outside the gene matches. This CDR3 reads CASSQFWRGGTTGELFF. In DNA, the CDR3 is TGCGCCAGCAGTCAATTCTGGCGGGGGGGCACCACCGGGGAGCTGTTTTTT.

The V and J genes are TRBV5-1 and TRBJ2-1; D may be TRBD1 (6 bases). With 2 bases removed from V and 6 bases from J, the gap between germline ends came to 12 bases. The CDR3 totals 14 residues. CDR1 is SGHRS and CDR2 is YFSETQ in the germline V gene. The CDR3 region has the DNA TGCGCCAGCAGCTTTCGGGACATGATCAATGAGCAGTTCTTC. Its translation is CASSFRDMINEQFF.